The 3 T cell receptor beta chains presented below share a single source sample, sequenced in a study of cytomegalovirus exposure and HLA in healthy donors. The data were produced by immunoSEQ multiplex PCR, yet TCRdb's version contains in-frame clones alone and is incomplete. The table records approximately 200,000 clones, around 88% of them present only once. Input material: PBMCs. Source of these receptors: a woman between 18 and 29 years old in good health and CMV-seronegative.

The genes are TRBV27 and TRBJ2-2; TRBD2 matches 7 bases. With 5 bases clipped from V and 3 bases from J, the junction kept 9 bases outside the gene matches. In germline, CDR1 is MNHEY, CDR2 SMNVEV (reference sequence). The CDR3 runs to 16 residues. In nucleotides, the CDR3 is TGTGCCAGCAGTCCTTGGGGAGGGCCAGACACCGGGGAGCTGTTTTTT. Its translation: CASSPWGGPDTGELFF.

The rearrangement links TRBV19 to TRBJ2-7; 12 bases line up with TRBD2. V dropped 5 bases and J dropped 2; count of bases not matched to a gene: 13. This CDR3 region has 18 residues. Germline CDR1 reads LNHDA; CDR2 reads SQIVND (reference sequence). CDR3 region: CASSLRLAGVVPTYEQYF. The CDR3 DNA reads as TGTGCCAGTAGTCTTCGACTAGCGGGAGTAGTCCCTACCTACGAGCAGTACTTC.

This sequence joins TRBV10-3 and TRBJ1-1, with a tentative D call TRBD1 (6 bases). V was trimmed by 10 bases and J by 5 bases, leaving 17 bases between them. The CDR3 runs to 13 residues. The germline V gene has CDR1 ENHRY and CDR2 SYGVKD. The CDR3, as DNA: TGTGCCACAAAGACAGGTATAGGAACTGAAGCTTTCTTT. This translates into CATKTGIGTEAFF.